The clone carrying this T cell receptor (beta chain) occurred many times. Read coverage stops 3 residues before the CDR3 terminus; the germline J gene supplies the remainder. The data derive from a study of T cell clonality in common variable immunodeficiency. Clones were read by immunoSEQ multiplex PCR, and TCRdb kept only the in-frame ones, dropping some. Singletons are absent from the sample, which has some 80,000 clones. From germline, CDR1 is LNHDA and CDR2 SQIVND (reference sequence). This CDR3 is 15 amino acids long. Trimming removed 1 base from V and 9 bases from J, with 16 bases in between. Sequencing was carried out using peripheral blood mononuclear cells. The receptor's source is a person aged 18-69 years in good health. The rearrangement uses TRBV19 and TRBJ2-1, with D perhaps matching TRBD2 (6 bases). The covered CDR3 bases are TGTGCCAGTAGTATAGTCCTAGCGCCAATGGGTGAG. This sequence encodes CASSIVLAPMGE. The entire CDR3 sequence reads CASSIVLAPMGEQFF.